This passage covers 10 T cell receptor beta chains from one sample sequenced in a study of identical twins. Each CDR3 protein is one row after TCRdb ran MiXCR on the 5' RACE reads. This table holds more than 650,000 distinct CDR3 sequences, over 5% found once. The material sequenced was naive T cells sorted from blood. Receptor source: a man between 18 and 29 years old in good health.

This clonotype was observed a few times. The rearrangement uses TRBV4-1 and TRBJ1-1; D is ambiguous. Germline CDR1 MGHRA, CDR2 YSYEKL. The germline V and J ends were trimmed by 0 bases and 4 bases, with 12 bases remaining between them. This CDR3 is built from 15 residues. This CDR3 is CASSQDNLGFTEAFF. The CDR3 DNA sequence: TGCGCCAGCAGCCAAGATAATTTAGGGTTCACTGAAGCTTTCTTT.

This clonotype has just a few counts. V gene TRBV28 combines with J gene TRBJ2-7, with TRBD2 matching over 9 bases. With 9 bases clipped from V and 2 bases from J, the junction kept 11 bases outside the gene matches. There are 15 residues in the CDR3. Per the germline V gene, CDR1 is MDHEN and CDR2 is SYDVKM. The chain's CDR3 is CASSGSMGGAYEQYF. The CDR3 region has the DNA TGTGCCAGTAGCGGGAGTATGGGAGGGGCCTACGAGCAGTACTTC.

The V call is TRBV6-2 or TRBV6-3, the J call TRBJ2-2; perhaps TRBD2 as D (6 bases). The ends were cut back, 0 bases at V and 0 bases at J, with 11 bases in the middle. The germline gives CDR1 MNHEY, CDR2 SVGEGT. The CDR3 totals 17 residues. The CDR3 region has the DNA TGTGCCAGCAGTTACTCCCCCCAGCGGGCGAACACCGGGGAGCTGTTTTTT. As protein: CASSYSPQRANTGELFF.

This clonotype was seen a handful of times. The chain couples TRBV4-3 to TRBJ2-1, with D unclear. The V and J ends lost 2 bases and 0 bases respectively, with 11 bases between them. CDR3 length: 16 residues. The V gene's germline CDR1 is LGHNA and CDR2 YSLEER. The CDR3 nucleotides are TGCGCCAGCAGCCAAACCGGCCCTTCCTCCTACAATGAGCAGTTCTTC. Translating gives CASSQTGPSSYNEQFF.

V gene TRBV3-1 combines with J gene TRBJ2-3, with D unclear. The CDR3 has 14 residues. V was clipped by 1 base and J by 6 bases, with 11 bases between them. CDR1 LGHDT and CDR2 YNNKEL come from the germline V gene (reference sequence). In DNA form, the CDR3 reads TGTGCCAGCAGCCAAGCCCGCAGGTGGGATACGCAGTATTTT. Translated, it gives CASSQARRWDTQYF.

This clonotype was seen only a few times. V and J are TRBV7-8 and TRBJ2-1; 8 bases fit TRBD2. From germline, CDR1 is SGHVS and CDR2 FQNEAQ. The CDR3 has 12 residues. With 5 bases clipped from V and 10 bases from J, the junction kept 4 bases outside the gene matches. The CDR3 loop reads CASSQLADEQFF. The CDR3 nucleotides are TGTGCCAGCAGCCAACTAGCGGACGAGCAGTTCTTC.

Ten or more counts support this clonotype. The chain couples TRBV12-3 or TRBV12-4 to TRBJ2-1; possibly TRBD1 for D (5 bases). The CDR3 sequence is 13 residues long. V was pared by 6 bases and J by 9 bases, with 15 bases between. The CDR3 DNA follows: TGTGCCAGCAGGGAAGGGGTGGCCACTGAGCAGTTCTTC. Translation gives CASREGVATEQFF.

This clonotype has just a few counts. The rearrangement joins TRBV9 to TRBJ2-7; 7 bases align to TRBD1. Germline CDR1 SGDLS, CDR2 YYNGEE. This CDR3 contains 15 residues. The trim removed 0 bases at V and 3 bases at J, leaving 6 bases unmatched. CDR3 in DNA: TGTGCCAGCAGCGTAGGGCAGGGGACAGTCTACGAGCAGTACTTC. As protein: CASSVGQGTVYEQYF. The variable domain in full, completed from reference TRBV9 and TRBJ2-7, reads DSGVTQTPKHLITATGQRVTLRCSPRSGDLSVYWYQQSLDQGLQFLIQYYNGEERAKGNILERFSAQQFPDLHSELNLSSLELGDSALYFCASSVGQGTVYEQYFGPGTRLTVT.

The chain joins TRBV7-9 to TRBJ2-7; D is possibly TRBD1 (5 bases). The V end lost 4 bases, the J end lost 3 bases, and 13 bases lay between the germline ends. The CDR3 is 14 amino acids. Per the germline V gene, CDR1 is SEHNR and CDR2 is FQNEAQ (reference sequence). CDR3 DNA sequence: TGTGCCAGCAGCTCAACGACAGCTAACTACGAGCAGTACGTC. Translating gives CASSSTTANYEQYV.

The chain recombines TRBV7-2 with TRBJ2-2; D perhaps matches TRBD1 (6 bases). Trimming took off 4 bases at V and 4 bases at J, with 13 bases between the two ends. The CDR3 is made up of 15 amino acids. Germline values: CDR1 SGHTA, CDR2 FQGNSA. Written as DNA, the CDR3 is TGTGCCAGCAGCTGGCGGACAGCAACCACCGGGGAGCTGTTTTTT. Encoded protein: CASSWRTATTGELFF.